The sample holds a few counts of the clone carrying this T cell receptor beta chain. The data were obtained in a study of T-cell reconstitution after alpha-beta-depleted transplantation in children. Germline CDR1 is DFQATT and CDR2 is SNEGSKA (reference sequence). The CDR3 length is 17 residues. Trimming cost V 3 bases and J 7 bases; bases outside gene matches: 17. For TCRbeta, the library was prepared with unique molecular identifiers. MiXCR, applied by TCRdb to the PCR reads, yields one record per CDR3 protein. The sample consists of about 240,000 distinct CDR3 sequences, roughly 24% of them appearing once.

The rearrangement uses TRBV20-1 and TRBJ2-3; TRBD1 matches at 9 bases. Sequencing used PBMCs, obtained before TCRalphabeta/CD19-depleted stem cell transplant. The TCR originated in a girl under 10 years old with Fanconi anemia, due to receive a stem cell transplant. CDR3 in DNA: TGCAGTGCTAGCCCCCGCCGAGGGACAGGGAGTGCTCATACGCAGTATTTT. Encoded protein: CSASPRRGTGSAHTQYF.